The text below deals with one T cell receptor (beta chain). Using a J-beta primer mix together with a sample-barcoded 5' primer, a second PCR was run for roughly 6 to 12 cycles. TCRdb itself ran the 5' RACE reads through MiXCR, one entry per CDR3 protein. The sample includes 1.5 million to 2 million distinct CDR3 sequences, under 30% seen only once; the top ten take roughly 8.2%. The sample originates from a study of blood T cells in healthy people across ages. Trimming stripped 6 bases from V and 8 bases from J, with 23 bases between. The CDR3 is made up of 16 amino acids. The germline V gene has CDR1 ENHRY and CDR2 SYGVKD.

The chain is built from TRBV10-3 and TRBJ2-1; weak D call: TRBD2 (6 bases). Sequenced: blood. This sequence originates from a woman aged 25 to 45 in good health. The CDR3 loop reads CAISNAGGRMGDEQFF. The CDR3 nucleotides are TGTGCCATCAGCAACGCCGGGGGACGGATGGGCGATGAGCAGTTCTTC.